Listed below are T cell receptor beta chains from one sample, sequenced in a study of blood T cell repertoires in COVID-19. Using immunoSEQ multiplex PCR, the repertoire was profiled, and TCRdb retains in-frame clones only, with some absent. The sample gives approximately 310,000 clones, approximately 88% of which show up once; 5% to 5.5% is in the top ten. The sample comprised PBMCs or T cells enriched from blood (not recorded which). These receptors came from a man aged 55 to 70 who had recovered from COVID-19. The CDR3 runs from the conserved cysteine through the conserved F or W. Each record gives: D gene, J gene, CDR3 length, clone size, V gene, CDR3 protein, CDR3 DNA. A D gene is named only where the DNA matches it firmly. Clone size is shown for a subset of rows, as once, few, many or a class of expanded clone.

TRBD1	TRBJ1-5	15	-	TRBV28	CASSRDQGAEQPQHF	TGTGCCAGCAGCCGGGACCAGGGGGCCGAACAGCCCCAGCATTTT
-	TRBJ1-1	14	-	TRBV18	CASSPAIMNTEAFF	TGTGCCAGCTCACCAGCGATAATGAACACTGAAGCTTTCTTT
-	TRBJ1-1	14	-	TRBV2	CASKNQGVRTEAFF	TGTGCCAGCAAGAACCAGGGTGTCCGCACTGAAGCTTTCTTT
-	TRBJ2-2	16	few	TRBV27	CASSSLGGVWTGELFF	TGTGCCAGCAGTTCCCTCGGCGGGGTTTGGACCGGGGAGCTGTTTTTT
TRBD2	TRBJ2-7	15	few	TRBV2	CASSEGIAGAREQYF	TGTGCCAGCAGTGAAGGGATAGCGGGAGCTCGCGAGCAGTACTTC
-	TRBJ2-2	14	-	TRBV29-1	CSVEEQANTGELFF	TGCAGCGTTGAAGAGCAGGCGAACACCGGGGAGCTGTTTTTT
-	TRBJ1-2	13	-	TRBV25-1	CASSYLSSNGYTF	TGTGCCAGCAGTTATCTGTCGTCTAATGGCTACACCTTC
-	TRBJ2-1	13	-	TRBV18	CASSPSAPNEQFF	TGTGCCAGCTCACCTAGCGCGCCGAATGAGCAGTTCTTC
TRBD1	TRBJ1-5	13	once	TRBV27	CASRTGGDQPQHF	TGTGCCAGCAGAACAGGGGGGGATCAGCCCCAGCATTTT
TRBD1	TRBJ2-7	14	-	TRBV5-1	CASSWRDRESEQYF	TGCGCCAGCAGCTGGCGGGACAGGGAGAGCGAGCAGTACTTC
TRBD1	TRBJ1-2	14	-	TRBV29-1	CSVEPVRGLYGYTF	TGCAGCGTCGAACCAGTCAGGGGGTTATATGGCTACACCTTC
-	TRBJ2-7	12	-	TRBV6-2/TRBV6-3	CASSYPLGRRYF	TGTGCCAGCAGTTACCCACTAGGGCGGCGGTACTTC
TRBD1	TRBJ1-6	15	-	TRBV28	CASSAGTGSNSPLHF	TGTGCCAGCAGTGCCGGGACAGGGAGTAATTCACCCCTCCACTTT
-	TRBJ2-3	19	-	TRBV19	CASSIDRGTLTTRTDTQYF	TGTGCCAGTAGTATAGATAGAGGGACTCTTACTACCCGCACAGATACGCAGTATTTT
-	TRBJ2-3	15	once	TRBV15	CATSRDGVSTDTQYF	TGTGCCACCAGCAGAGATGGAGTTAGCACAGATACGCAGTATTTT
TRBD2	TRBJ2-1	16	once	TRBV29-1	CSVVLAGQNSYNEQFF	TGCAGCGTTGTGCTAGCGGGGCAGAACTCCTACAATGAGCAGTTCTTC
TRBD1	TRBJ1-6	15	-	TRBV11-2	CASSLGEGARSPLHF	TGTGCCAGCAGCTTAGGTGAGGGGGCGAGGTCACCCCTCCACTTT
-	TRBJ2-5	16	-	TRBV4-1	CASSQDWVGVLKTQYF	TGCGCCAGCAGCCAAGATTGGGTAGGGGTTTTGAAGACCCAGTACTTC
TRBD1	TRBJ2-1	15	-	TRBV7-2	CASSSGQGSYNEQFF	TGTGCCAGCAGCTCGGGACAGGGTAGCTACAATGAGCAGTTCTTC
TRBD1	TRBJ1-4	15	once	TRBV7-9	CASSQRQGVNEKLFF	TGTGCCAGCAGTCAACGACAGGGAGTTAATGAAAAACTGTTTTTT
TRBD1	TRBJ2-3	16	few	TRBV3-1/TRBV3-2	CASSQGRQGGTDTQYF	TGTGCCAGCAGCCAAGGTCGACAGGGGGGCACAGATACGCAGTATTTT
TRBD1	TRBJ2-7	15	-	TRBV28	CASSSGGTGFYEQYF	TGTGCCAGCAGTTCGGGCGGGACAGGGTTCTACGAGCAGTACTTC
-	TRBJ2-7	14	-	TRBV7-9	CASSYDRPQDEQYF	TGTGCCAGCAGCTACGACAGACCACAGGACGAGCAGTACTTC
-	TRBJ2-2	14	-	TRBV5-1	CASSLAGAPGELFF	TGCGCCAGCAGCTTGGCAGGGGCCCCCGGGGAGCTGTTTTTT
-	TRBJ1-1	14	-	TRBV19	CASSIAGFDTEAFF	TGTGCCAGTAGTATTGCCGGGTTTGACACTGAAGCTTTCTTT
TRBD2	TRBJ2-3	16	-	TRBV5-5	CASSRSSGQVTDTQYF	TGTGCCAGCAGCAGATCTAGCGGGCAGGTCACAGATACGCAGTATTTT
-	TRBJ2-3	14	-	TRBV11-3	CASSMGLRADTQYF	TGTGCCAGCAGCATGGGACTTCGAGCAGATACGCAGTATTTT
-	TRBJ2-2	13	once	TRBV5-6	CASSLDRPGELFF	TGTGCCAGCAGCTTGGACAGGCCCGGGGAGCTGTTTTTT
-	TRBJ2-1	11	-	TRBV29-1	CSVGGSDEQFF	TGCAGCGTTGGAGGATCCGATGAGCAGTTCTTC
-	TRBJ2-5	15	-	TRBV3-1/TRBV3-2	CASSQGRGGRKTQYF	TGTGCCAGCAGCCAAGGGCGGGGAGGCAGGAAGACCCAGTACTTC
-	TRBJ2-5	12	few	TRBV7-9	CASSLAGETQYF	TGTGCCAGCAGCTTGGCGGGAGAGACCCAGTACTTC
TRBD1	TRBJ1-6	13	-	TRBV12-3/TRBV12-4	CASRGQGESPLHF	TGTGCCAGCAGGGGACAGGGAGAGTCACCCCTCCACTTT
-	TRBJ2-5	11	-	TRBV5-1	CASSLRETQYF	TGCGCCAGCAGCTTGCGGGAGACCCAGTACTTC
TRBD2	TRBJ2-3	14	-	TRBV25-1	CASSRGGSEYTQYF	TGTGCCAGCAGTCGGGGCGGGAGCGAGTATACGCAGTATTTT
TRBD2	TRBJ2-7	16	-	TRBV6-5	CASSYSRGLAAYEQYF	TGTGCCAGCAGTTACTCGAGGGGACTAGCTGCCTACGAGCAGTACTTC
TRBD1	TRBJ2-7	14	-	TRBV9	CASSFDRGPYEQYF	TGTGCCAGCAGCTTCGACAGGGGGCCCTACGAGCAGTACTTC
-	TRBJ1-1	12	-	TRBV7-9	CASSATGSEAFF	TGTGCCAGCAGCGCCACAGGGAGCGAAGCTTTCTTT
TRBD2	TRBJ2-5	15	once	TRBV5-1	CASGGLAGPQETQYF	TGCGCCAGCGGCGGACTAGCGGGGCCCCAAGAGACCCAGTACTTC
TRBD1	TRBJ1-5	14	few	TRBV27	CASSGTGLSRPQHF	TGTGCCAGTAGCGGGACAGGGCTAAGTCGGCCCCAGCATTTT
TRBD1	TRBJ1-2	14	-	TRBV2	CASSVRGLGYGYTF	TGTGCCAGCAGTGTAAGGGGGCTTGGCTATGGCTACACCTTC
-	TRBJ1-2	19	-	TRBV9	CASSARPESRDITNYGYTF	TGTGCCAGCAGCGCAAGACCGGAAAGCCGGGACATTACTAACTATGGCTACACCTTC
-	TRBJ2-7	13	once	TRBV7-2	CASSLAGSYEQYF	TGTGCCAGCAGCTTAGCGGGGAGCTACGAGCAGTACTTC
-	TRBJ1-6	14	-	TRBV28	CASLGGPRNSPLHF	TGTGCCAGCCTTGGAGGGCCGCGGAATTCACCCCTCCACTTT
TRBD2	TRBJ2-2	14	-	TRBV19	CASTVQGGTGELFF	TGTGCCAGTACGGTCCAGGGAGGGACCGGGGAGCTGTTTTTT
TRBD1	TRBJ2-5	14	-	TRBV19	CASSGGQRGETQYF	TGTGCCAGTAGTGGGGGACAGCGCGGAGAGACCCAGTACTTC
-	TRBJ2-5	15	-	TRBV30	CAWSRNPPTKRPQYF	TGTGCCTGGAGTCGGAACCCCCCCACAAAGAGGCCCCAGTACTTC
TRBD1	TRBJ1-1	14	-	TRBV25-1	CASSEWTGGTEAFF	TGTGCCAGCAGTGAATGGACAGGGGGCACTGAAGCTTTCTTT
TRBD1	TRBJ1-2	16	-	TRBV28	CASSLSDRGRVDGYTF	TGTGCCAGCAGTTTATCAGACAGGGGGCGCGTCGATGGCTACACCTTC
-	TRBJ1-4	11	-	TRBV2	CASSYGGELFF	TGTGCCAGCAGCTACGGGGGGGAACTGTTTTTT
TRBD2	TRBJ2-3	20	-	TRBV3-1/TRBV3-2	CASSQAGTSGRASGTDTQYF	TGTGCCAGCAGCCAGGCCGGGACTAGCGGGAGGGCCTCAGGCACAGATACGCAGTATTTT
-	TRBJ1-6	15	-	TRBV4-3	CASSPQPGGDSPLHF	TGCGCCAGCAGCCCCCAGCCGGGGGGCGATTCACCCCTCCACTTT
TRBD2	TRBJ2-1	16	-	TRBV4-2	CASSQDVSGNYNEQFF	TGTGCCAGCAGCCAAGATGTAAGCGGGAACTACAATGAGCAGTTCTTC
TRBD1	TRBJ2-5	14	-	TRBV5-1	CASSLSTGEETQYF	TGCGCCAGCAGCTTGTCGACAGGGGAAGAGACCCAGTACTTC
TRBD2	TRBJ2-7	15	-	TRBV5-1	CASSQTLAGVVEQYF	TGCGCCAGCAGTCAAACGCTAGCGGGAGTGGTAGAGCAGTACTTC